These T cell receptor beta chains were read from a single sample in a study of cytomegalovirus exposure and HLA in healthy donors. Sequencing was performed with immunoSEQ multiplex PCR; in TCRdb, only in-frame clones are kept and a portion is missing. Of about 150,000 clones in the sample, 86% are singletons; the top ten hold approximately 2%. The source material was PBMCs. These receptors were obtained from a woman between 18 and 29 years old in good health and CMV-seronegative. Both conserved end residues are part of each CDR3. Each record gives: J gene, V gene, clone size, D gene, CDR3 DNA, CDR3 protein. D genes are given only for firm matches. Not every row has a clone size; where given, it reads once, few, many or a size class.

TRBJ1-1	TRBV9	NA	NA	TGTGCCAGCAGCTCGCCACTAAACACTGAAGCTTTCTTT	CASSSPLNTEAFF
TRBJ2-1	TRBV4-2	NA	NA	TGTGCCAGCAGCCAAGTTGGCCAGAATGAGCAGTTCTTC	CASSQVGQNEQFF
TRBJ2-1	TRBV9	NA	TRBD1	TGTGCCAGCTCAACCGGGACAGGCACCTACAATGAGCAGTTCTTC	CASSTGTGTYNEQFF
TRBJ1-2	TRBV6-1	NA	TRBD1	TGTGCCAGCAGCGCGACAGGGGAGGCCTATGGCTACACCTTC	CASSATGEAYGYTF
TRBJ1-5	TRBV6-6	few	TRBD1	TGTGCCAGCAGTTCCGGACAGGGCAATCAGCCCCAGCATTTT	CASSSGQGNQPQHF
TRBJ1-4	TRBV9	NA	TRBD1	TGTGCCAGCAGCTACGGGACAGCTTCGAATGAAAAACTGTTTTTT	CASSYGTASNEKLFF
TRBJ1-1	TRBV28	NA	NA	TGTGCCAGCGCAGGGTATTTCAACACTGAAGCTTTCTTT	CASAGYFNTEAFF
TRBJ2-5	TRBV28	NA	TRBD1	TGTGCCAGCAGCCTTGGGGAGACAGGGAGCTACTTC	CASSLGETGSYF
TRBJ2-1	TRBV6-1	NA	NA	TGTGCCAGCAGTGAATATGGGGTTGGGCAGGGATGGGTCAATGAGCAGTTCTTC	CASSEYGVGQGWVNEQFF
TRBJ2-7	TRBV5-8	NA	NA	TGTGCCAGCGGCATTGAGGACAGCGCCTACGAGCAGTACTTC	CASGIEDSAYEQYF
TRBJ2-5	TRBV4-1	NA	NA	TGCGCCAGCAGCCGTAATCTCCCAGAGACCCAGTACTTC	CASSRNLPETQYF
TRBJ1-4	TRBV13	few	TRBD1	TGTGCCAGCTCTTGGGACAGAGAGGAAAAACTGTTTTTT	CASSWDREEKLFF
TRBJ2-3	TRBV10-1	few	TRBD1	TGCGCCAGCACTGTTAGGGACAGTTCTAGCACAGATACGCAGTATTTT	CASTVRDSSSTDTQYF
TRBJ2-3	TRBV7-3	NA	TRBD2	TGTGCCAGCAGCCCATCCAGGACTAGCGGGAGTATGGGCACAGATACGCAGTATTTT	CASSPSRTSGSMGTDTQYF
TRBJ1-1	TRBV2	NA	TRBD1	TGTGCCACTGGGACAGGGAGTCCCACTGAAGCTTTCTTT	CATGTGSPTEAFF
TRBJ1-1	TRBV7-2	NA	NA	TGTGCCAGCAGCTTAGAGGAGAGGGGGACTGAAGCTTTCTTT	CASSLEERGTEAFF
TRBJ2-5	TRBV27	NA	NA	TGTGCCAGCACCTTTCCCGGAGGTCCCACGAGGGAGACCCAGTACTTC	CASTFPGGPTRETQYF
TRBJ2-1	TRBV14	NA	TRBD2	TGTGCCAGCAGCCAAGGGGAGGGAGGCTACAATGAGCAGTTCTTC	CASSQGEGGYNEQFF
TRBJ2-3	TRBV5-1	NA	NA	TGCGCCAGCAGCTTTTCGCCGGCAGATACGCAGTATTTT	CASSFSPADTQYF
TRBJ2-7	TRBV4-2	few	NA	TGTGCCAGCAGCCAAGATTTGGTGGCTTCAAACGCCTACGAGCAGTACTTC	CASSQDLVASNAYEQYF
TRBJ1-3	TRBV5-1	NA	TRBD1	TGCGCCAGCAGCTATTCTGGACAGGACTCTGGAAACACCATATATTTT	CASSYSGQDSGNTIYF
TRBJ2-5	TRBV5-1	NA	TRBD2	TGCGCCAGCAGCTGGACCACTAGCGGGAGAGTTGAGACCCAGTACTTC	CASSWTTSGRVETQYF
TRBJ2-1	TRBV7-9	NA	NA	TGTGCCAGCATCCGACCAGGGAGGATGAATGAGCAGTTCTTC	CASIRPGRMNEQFF
TRBJ2-5	TRBV30	NA	NA	TGTGCCTGGAGTGTAGGAGGGTACCTCGAAGGGACCCAGTACTTC	CAWSVGGYLEGTQYF
TRBJ1-2	TRBV7-9	NA	NA	TGTGCCAGCAGCTTAGGTTCTGGGAGGCTTTCCTATGGCTACACCTTC	CASSLGSGRLSYGYTF
TRBJ1-1	TRBV5-6	few	NA	TGTGCCAGCTTCGGACAGCTGAACACTGAAGCTTTCTTT	CASFGQLNTEAFF
TRBJ1-2	TRBV6-5	NA	NA	TGTGCCAGCAGTTACTCCGCCCGGGACTATGGCTACACCTTC	CASSYSARDYGYTF
TRBJ2-6	TRBV29-1	once	NA	TGCAGCGTGGGACTTATCGGGATCTCTGGGGCCAACGTCCTGACTTTC	CSVGLIGISGANVLTF
TRBJ2-2	TRBV7-9	NA	NA	TGTGCCAGCAGGGGATTCACGGGGTCGACCGGGGAGCTGTTTTTT	CASRGFTGSTGELFF
TRBJ2-1	TRBV5-1	NA	TRBD2	TGCGCCAGCAGTCGAGCGACTAGCGGGGGGCTCAATGAGCAGTTCTTC	CASSRATSGGLNEQFF
TRBJ1-5	TRBV5-1	NA	TRBD1	TGCGCCAGCAGCATAACAGGGGAAGGCAATCAGCCCCAGCATTTT	CASSITGEGNQPQHF
TRBJ2-6	TRBV28	few	NA	TGTGCCAGCAGTCCCTCGCGGAAATCATCTGGGGCCAACGTCCTGACTTTC	CASSPSRKSSGANVLTF
TRBJ1-6	TRBV4-1	once	NA	TGCGCCAGCAGCCATCCCCGGGGGAACAATTCACCCCTCCACTTT	CASSHPRGNNSPLHF
TRBJ2-4	TRBV11-1	NA	TRBD1	TGTGCCAGCAGCACAGGACAGGGGACAATTAAAAGAGCCAAAAACATTCAGTACTTC	CASSTGQGTIKRAKNIQYF
TRBJ1-4	TRBV9	once	TRBD1	TGTGCCAGCAGCCCCGGAAGGGGGCCTGAAAAACTGTTTTTT	CASSPGRGPEKLFF
TRBJ1-2	TRBV9	once	NA	TGTGCCAGCAGCGTAGGGGGGGTAGTCGGCTATGGCTACACCTTC	CASSVGGVVGYGYTF
TRBJ2-7	TRBV18	NA	NA	TGTGCCAGCTCACCAGTACAATCTTTATCCACCTACGAGCAGTACTTC	CASSPVQSLSTYEQYF
TRBJ2-5	TRBV11-2	NA	TRBD2	TGTGCCAGCAGCTCGACTAGCGGGAGGGTTGAGACCCAGTACTTC	CASSSTSGRVETQYF
TRBJ1-5	TRBV13	NA	NA	TGTGCCAGCAGCCTAGGACACAGCAATCAGCCCCAGCATTTT	CASSLGHSNQPQHF
TRBJ1-1	TRBV11-2	NA	NA	TGTGCCAGCAGCCACCCTCGACTCGGGACACCCAACACTGAAGCTTTCTTT	CASSHPRLGTPNTEAFF
TRBJ2-1	TRBV28	NA	TRBD2	TGTGCCAGCAGTTTATACGGGGGGAACTACAATGAGCAGTTCTTC	CASSLYGGNYNEQFF
TRBJ2-5	TRBV12-5	once	NA	TGTGCTAGTGGTGGGAGCGGCGGGGCCCAGTACTTC	CASGGSGGAQYF
TRBJ2-7	TRBV10-3	once	TRBD2	TGTGCCATCAGCCTAAGAACTAGCGGGAGGCTAAGCTCCTACGAGCAGTACTTC	CAISLRTSGRLSSYEQYF
TRBJ2-5	TRBV5-1	NA	TRBD1	TGCGCCAGCAGCTTTGAGGGGGCCCAAGAGACCCAGTACTTC	CASSFEGAQETQYF
TRBJ2-5	TRBV6-1	NA	TRBD1	TGTGCCAGCAGTGATCCCGCAGGGGGCATCGAGACCCAGTACTTC	CASSDPAGGIETQYF
TRBJ2-7	TRBV6-5	NA	NA	TGTGCCAGCGCTGCCCTACGGGCGGGTGAGCAGTACTTC	CASAALRAGEQYF
TRBJ1-2	TRBV9	NA	TRBD1	TGTGCCAGCAGCCCAGGGGGACAGGGCAACTATGGCTACACCTTC	CASSPGGQGNYGYTF
TRBJ2-7	TRBV5-4	NA	TRBD2	TGTGCCAGCAGCTCCGCGACTAGCGGCTCCTACGAGCAGTACTTC	CASSSATSGSYEQYF
TRBJ1-1	TRBV7-9	NA	NA	TGTTCCAGCAGCTTAGCCGTGGGCGTGGACACTGAAGCTTTCTTT	CSSSLAVGVDTEAFF
TRBJ2-7	TRBV27	NA	TRBD1	TGTGCCAGCGGAGACAGGGCCGTCGAGCAGTACTTC	CASGDRAVEQYF